This TCR beta chain is from a study of T-cell memory formation after mild COVID-19. The CDR3 consists of 15 residues. V was cut by 0 bases and J by 0 bases, with 7 bases left in between. CDR1 and CDR2 from the germline V gene are SGHDT and YYEEEE. MiXCR was run by TCRdb on the 5' RACE reads, yielding one entry per CDR3 protein. Altogether 300,000 to 350,000 distinct CDR3 sequences are present, roughly an eighth being singletons, with the ten largest covering approximately 22%. This clonotype was seen repeatedly, ten times or more. This receptor was identified in a man between 18 and 35 years old who had mild COVID-19 (a few samples of this study predate the infection). Cell type and time point are not known. Sequences were obtained from PBMCs or a T cell subset sorted from them (not recorded which). This rearrangement joins TRBV5-6 to TRBJ2-4; D gene uncertain. In DNA, the CDR3 is TGTGCCAGCAGCTTGGAGCGTGTAGCCAAAAACATTCAGTACTTC. It is translated as CASSLERVAKNIQYF.